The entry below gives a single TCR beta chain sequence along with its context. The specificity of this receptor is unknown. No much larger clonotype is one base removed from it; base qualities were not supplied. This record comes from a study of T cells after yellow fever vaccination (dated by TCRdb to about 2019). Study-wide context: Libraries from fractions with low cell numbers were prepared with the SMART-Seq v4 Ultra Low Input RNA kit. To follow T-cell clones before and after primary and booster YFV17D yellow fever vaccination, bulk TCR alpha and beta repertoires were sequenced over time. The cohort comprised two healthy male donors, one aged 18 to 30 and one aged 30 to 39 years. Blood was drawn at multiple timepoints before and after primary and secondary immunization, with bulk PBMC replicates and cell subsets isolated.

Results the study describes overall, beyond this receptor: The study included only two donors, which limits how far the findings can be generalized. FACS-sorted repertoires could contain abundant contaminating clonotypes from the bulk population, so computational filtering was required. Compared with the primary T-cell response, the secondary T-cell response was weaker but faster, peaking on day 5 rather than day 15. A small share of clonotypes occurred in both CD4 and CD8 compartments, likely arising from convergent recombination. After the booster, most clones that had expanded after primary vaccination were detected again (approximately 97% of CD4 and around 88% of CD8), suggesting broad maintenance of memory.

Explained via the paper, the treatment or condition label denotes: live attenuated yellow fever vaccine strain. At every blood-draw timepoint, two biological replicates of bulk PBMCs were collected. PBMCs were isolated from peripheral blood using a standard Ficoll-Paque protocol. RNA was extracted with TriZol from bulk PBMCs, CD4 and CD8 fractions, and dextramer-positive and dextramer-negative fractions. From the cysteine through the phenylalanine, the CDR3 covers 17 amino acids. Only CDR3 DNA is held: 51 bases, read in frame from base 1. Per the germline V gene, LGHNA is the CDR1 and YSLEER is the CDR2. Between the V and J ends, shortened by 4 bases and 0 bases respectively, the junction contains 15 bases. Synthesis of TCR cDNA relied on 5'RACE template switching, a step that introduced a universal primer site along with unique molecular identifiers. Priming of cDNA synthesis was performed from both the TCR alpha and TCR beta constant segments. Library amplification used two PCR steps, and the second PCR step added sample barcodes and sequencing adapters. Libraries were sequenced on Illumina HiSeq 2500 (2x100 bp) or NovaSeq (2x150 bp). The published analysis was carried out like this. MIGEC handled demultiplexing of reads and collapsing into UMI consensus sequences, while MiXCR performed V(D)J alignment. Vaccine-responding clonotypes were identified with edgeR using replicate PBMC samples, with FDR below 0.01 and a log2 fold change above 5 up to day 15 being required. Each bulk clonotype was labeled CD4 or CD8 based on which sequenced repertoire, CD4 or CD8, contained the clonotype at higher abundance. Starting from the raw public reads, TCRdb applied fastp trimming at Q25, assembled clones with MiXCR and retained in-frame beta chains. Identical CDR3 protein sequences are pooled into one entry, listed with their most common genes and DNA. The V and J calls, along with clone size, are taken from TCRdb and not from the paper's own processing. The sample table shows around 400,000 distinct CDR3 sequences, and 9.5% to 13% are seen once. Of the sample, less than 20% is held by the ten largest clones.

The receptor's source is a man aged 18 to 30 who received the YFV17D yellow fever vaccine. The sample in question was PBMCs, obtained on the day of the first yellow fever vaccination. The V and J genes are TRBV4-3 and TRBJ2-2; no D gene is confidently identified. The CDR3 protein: CASSPITGFTNTGELFF. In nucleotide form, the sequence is TGCGCCAGCAGCCCCATTACCGGTTTCACGAACACCGGGGAGCTGTTTTTT.